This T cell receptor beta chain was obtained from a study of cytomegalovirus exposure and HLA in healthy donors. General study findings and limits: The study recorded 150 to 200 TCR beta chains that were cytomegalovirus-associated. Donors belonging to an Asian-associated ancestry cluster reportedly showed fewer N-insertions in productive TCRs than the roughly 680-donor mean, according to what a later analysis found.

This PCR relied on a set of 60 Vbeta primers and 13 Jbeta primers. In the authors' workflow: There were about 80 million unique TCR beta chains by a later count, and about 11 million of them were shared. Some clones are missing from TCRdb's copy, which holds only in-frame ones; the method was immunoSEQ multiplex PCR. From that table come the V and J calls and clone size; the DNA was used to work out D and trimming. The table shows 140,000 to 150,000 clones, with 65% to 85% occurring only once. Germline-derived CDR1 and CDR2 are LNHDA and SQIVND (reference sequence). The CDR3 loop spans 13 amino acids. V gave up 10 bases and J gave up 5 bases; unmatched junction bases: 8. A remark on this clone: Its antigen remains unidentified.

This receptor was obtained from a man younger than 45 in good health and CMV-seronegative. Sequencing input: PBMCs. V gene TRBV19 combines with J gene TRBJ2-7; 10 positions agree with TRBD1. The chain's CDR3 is CATADRGSHEQYF. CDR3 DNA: TGTGCCACTGCGGACAGGGGGAGCCACGAGCAGTACTTC.